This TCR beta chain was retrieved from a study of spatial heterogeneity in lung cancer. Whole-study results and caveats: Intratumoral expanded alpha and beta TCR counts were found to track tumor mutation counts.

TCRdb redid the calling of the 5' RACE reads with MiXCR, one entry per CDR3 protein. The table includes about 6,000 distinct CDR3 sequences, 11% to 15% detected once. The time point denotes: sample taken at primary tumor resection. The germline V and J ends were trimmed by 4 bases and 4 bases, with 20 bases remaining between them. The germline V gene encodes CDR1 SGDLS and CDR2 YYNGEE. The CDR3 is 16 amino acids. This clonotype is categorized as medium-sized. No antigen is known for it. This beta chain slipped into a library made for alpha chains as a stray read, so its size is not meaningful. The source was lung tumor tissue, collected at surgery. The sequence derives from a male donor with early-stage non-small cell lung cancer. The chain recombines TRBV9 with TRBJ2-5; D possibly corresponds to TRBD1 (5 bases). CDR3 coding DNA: TGTGCCAGCAGCCCAGGCAGGGCCCGATGGGGAGAGACCCAGTACTTC. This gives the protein CASSPGRARWGETQYF.